Listed here are 14 T cell receptor beta chains from one sample, sequenced in a study of blood T cell repertoires in COVID-19. Generated by immunoSEQ multiplex PCR, the TCRdb table keeps only in-frame clones and is missing some. This table has about 220,000 clones, approximately 83% appearing once. The sequenced sample consisted of PBMCs or T cells enriched from blood (not recorded which). The receptors shown here come from a middle-aged woman with acute COVID-19.

The chain combines TRBV14 with TRBJ2-4; TRBD2 agrees at 12 bases. In germline, CDR1 is SGHDN, CDR2 FVKESK. Trimming took 1 base from V and 9 from J; bases not matched to a gene: 1. The CDR3 is 14 residues long. The CDR3 protein is CASSQGTSGAIQYF. CDR3 DNA: TGTGCCAGCAGCCAAGGGACTAGCGGGGCCATTCAGTACTTC.

This rearrangement joins TRBV11-1 to TRBJ1-1; D perhaps matches TRBD1 (5 bases). V lost 5 bases to trimming and J lost 6 bases, with 19 bases between them. Germline loops: CDR1 SGHAT, CDR2 FQDESV (reference sequence). The CDR3 spans 15 residues. CDR3 amino acids: CASSPRQGVGAEAFF. CDR3 DNA sequence: TGTGCCAGCAGCCCCCGCCAAGGGGTTGGGGCTGAAGCTTTCTTT.

This clone has a handful of counts. The chain is built from TRBV18 and TRBJ2-1, with D unresolved. The V and J ends lost 9 bases and 5 bases respectively, with 11 bases between them. The CDR3 is 12 amino acids. From germline, CDR1 is KGHSH and CDR2 LQKENI. CDR3 sequence (DNA): TGTGCCAGTACCTTAGTGGACAATGAGCAGTTCTTC. Translated, it gives CASTLVDNEQFF.

The rearrangement uses TRBV10-2 and TRBJ2-7; 9 bases match TRBD2. The germline CDR1 and CDR2 sequences are WSHSY and SAAADI. There are 14 residues in the CDR3. V dropped 7 bases and J dropped 7; count of bases not matched to a gene: 11. Written as DNA, the CDR3 is TGCGCCAGCACTAGCCTAGCGGGAACTAGTGAGCAGTACTTC. Amino acids: CASTSLAGTSEQYF.

This chain joins TRBV29-1 and TRBJ1-2; 11 bases map to TRBD1. This CDR3 has 16 amino acids. The V gene's germline CDR1 is SQVTM and CDR2 ANQGSEA. V trimming: 3 bases; J trimming: 0 bases; junction bases outside the gene matches: 6. The CDR3 region has the DNA TGCAGCGTTGATATCGGGACAGGGGGACCTAACTATGGCTACACCTTC. This codes for CSVDIGTGGPNYGYTF.

The chain recombines TRBV3-1 (or the pseudogene TRBV3-2) with TRBJ2-7; D perhaps matches TRBD2 (7 bases). Germline V CDR1 and CDR2: LGHDT, YNNKEL (reference sequence). This CDR3 is 14 amino acids long. The V end was cut by 1 base, the J end by 5 bases, with 12 bases between. For the CDR3, the DNA is TGTGCCAGCAGCCAAGGGGGGGGCCGTCACGAGCAGTACTTC. Encoded protein: CASSQGGGRHEQYF.

This chain uses TRBV7-7 with TRBJ2-5; D gene ambiguous. The CDR3 sequence is 14 residues long. The V gene's germline CDR1 is SSHAT and CDR2 FNYEAQ (reference sequence). V lost 3 bases and J 1 base, leaving 9 bases between the germline ends. The CDR3 bases are TGTGCCAGCAGCTTCAGTTTTGGCCAAGAGACCCAGTACTTC. Translation gives CASSFSFGQETQYF.

This clone was seen once. This chain links TRBV9 with TRBJ1-3, with 7 bases identical to TRBD1. The CDR3 runs 15 residues. Germline CDR1 SGDLS, CDR2 YYNGEE. The V segment lost 4 bases and the J segment 0 bases; nucleotides outside the gene matches: 4. CDR3 in DNA: TGTGCCAGCAGCTCTACAGGGGCCTCTGGAAACACCATATATTTT. It yields the protein CASSSTGASGNTIYF.

This chain connects TRBV18 to TRBJ1-1; TRBD1 matches at 7 bases. The CDR3 runs to 16 residues. The V segment lost 3 bases and the J segment 0 bases; nucleotides outside the gene matches: 7. Germline V lookup: CDR1 KGHSH, CDR2 LQKENI. The CDR3 here is CASSPPRQGLNTEAFF. The DNA for the CDR3 is TGTGCCAGCTCACCCCCGCGACAGGGATTGAACACTGAAGCTTTCTTT.

The rearrangement uses TRBV12-3 or TRBV12-4 and TRBJ2-7; no definite D call. V was trimmed by 5 bases and J by 0 bases, leaving 5 bases between them. There are 12 residues in the CDR3. CDR3 nucleotides: TGTGCCAGCAGTCCCTTCTCCTACGAGCAGTACTTC. It yields the protein CASSPFSYEQYF.

The chain links TRBV29-1 to TRBJ1-2; 11 nucleotides align to TRBD1. This CDR3 contains 15 residues. Per the germline V gene, CDR1 is SQVTM and CDR2 is ANQGSEA. The J segment lost 5 bases and the V segment lost 1 base, leaving 6 bases of the junction unmatched. The CDR3 DNA follows: TGCAGCGTTGAAGGGACAGGGGGCGCAATTTATGGCTACACCTTC. Amino acid sequence: CSVEGTGGAIYGYTF.

The gene calls are TRBV5-1 and TRBJ1-1; D gene uncertain. Trimming left V 5 bases short and J 4 bases short, with 15 bases between. CDR3 length: 14 residues. Germline lookup yields CDR1 SGHRS and CDR2 YFSETQ. CDR3: CASSLTGWGTEAFF. CDR3 bases: TGCGCCAGCAGTCTGACGGGGTGGGGCACTGAAGCTTTCTTT.

The rearrangement joins TRBV4-2 to TRBJ1-2; D is unclear. Germline-derived CDR1 and CDR2 are LGHNA and YNFKEQ. The CDR3 contains 14 residues. Trimming removed 0 bases from V and 4 bases from J, with 9 bases in between. This chain's CDR3 is CASSQEVGPYGYTF. Written as DNA, the CDR3 is TGTGCCAGCAGCCAAGAGGTGGGCCCCTATGGCTACACCTTC.

The chain carries TRBV7-9 and TRBJ2-7; TRBD1 might be the D (5 bases). V lost 4 bases and J lost 3, with 7 bases in between. The CDR3 contains 12 residues. Germline V lookup: CDR1 SEHNR, CDR2 FQNEAQ (reference sequence). The CDR3 here is CASSSGIYEQYF. For the CDR3, the DNA is TGTGCCAGCAGCTCAGGGATCTACGAGCAGTACTTC.